These 2 T cell receptor beta chains were all obtained from the same sample, sequenced in a study of shared clonotypes between healthy human individuals. Assay: immunoSEQ multiplex PCR; the TCRdb copy retains only in-frame clones and omits some. The sample has a few million clones, 90% to 97% seen once. The sample consisted of naive CD4+ T cells sorted from blood. Sample subset: CD45RA+ positively selected. The source of these receptors is a man aged 18 to 29 in good health.

The chain is built from TRBV27 and TRBJ2-6; possible D gene TRBD1, 6 bases. Germline V gene sequence: CDR1 MNHEY, CDR2 SMNVEV (reference sequence). There are 17 residues in the CDR3. V dropped 3 bases and J dropped 0 bases, with 12 bases sitting between them. The DNA of the CDR3 is TGTGCCAGCAGTTTCTATAGGACAGTCTCTGGGGCCAACGTCCTGACTTTC. It encodes CASSFYRTVSGANVLTF.

This chain links TRBV4-1 with TRBJ2-5; D remains unclear. From germline, CDR1 is MGHRA and CDR2 YSYEKL. This CDR3 region has 15 residues. V was shortened by 1 base and J by 0 bases, with 9 bases between the two germline ends. The CDR3 protein is CASSQGLGDQETQYF. The CDR3 DNA is TGCGCCAGCAGCCAAGGTCTCGGAGACCAAGAGACCCAGTACTTC.